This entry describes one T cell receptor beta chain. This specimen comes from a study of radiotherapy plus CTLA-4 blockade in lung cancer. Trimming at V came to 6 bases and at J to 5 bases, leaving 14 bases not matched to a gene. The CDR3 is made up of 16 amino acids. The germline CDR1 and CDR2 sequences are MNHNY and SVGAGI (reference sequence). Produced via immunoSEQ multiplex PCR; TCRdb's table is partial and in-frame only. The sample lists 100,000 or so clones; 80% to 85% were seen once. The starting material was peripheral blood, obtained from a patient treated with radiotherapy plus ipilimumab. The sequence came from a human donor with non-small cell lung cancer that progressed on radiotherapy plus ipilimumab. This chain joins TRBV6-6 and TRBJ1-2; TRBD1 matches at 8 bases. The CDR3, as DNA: TGTGCCAGCAGATCTAGGACAGGGCCCGATGAGTATGGCTACACCTTC. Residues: CASRSRTGPDEYGYTF.